The 18 T cell receptor beta chains in this list originate from one sample, sequenced in a study of T cell clonality in common variable immunodeficiency. Method: immunoSEQ multiplex PCR; TCRdb's copy keeps in-frame clones and lacks some. Found here are approximately 60,000 clones, no singletons; the ten largest cover about 0.9%. The sequenced material came from peripheral blood mononuclear cells. These TCRs come from a person aged 18 to 75 in good health.

This clone was seen many times. The read finishes 3 residues shy of the CDR3 end, and the germline J gene is used to complete it. The chain links TRBV29-1 to TRBJ2-3; 7 nucleotides agree with TRBD1. Germline assignment: CDR1 SQVTM and CDR2 ANQGSEA. CDR3 length: 14 residues. The covered CDR3 bases are TGCAGCGTTGGATCGGTAGGGGGCGAAGAGACG. It codes for CSVGSVGGEET. The entire CDR3 is CSVGSVGGEETQYF.

The table lists this clone with many counts. From the germline J gene comes the end of the CDR3, since the read stops 3 residues before it. V is TRBV7-9 and J is TRBJ1-1; 7 bases fit TRBD1. The CDR3 is made up of 13 amino acids. Per the germline V gene, CDR1 is SEHNR and CDR2 is FQNEAQ (reference sequence). V lost 8 bases, J lost 4 bases, and 7 bases stayed unmatched. CDR3 in amino acids: CASQGVGRTEAFF. The DNA read from the CDR3 is TGTGCCAGCCAGGGGGTTGGGCGCACTGAA.

Regarding this clone: The read falls 3 residues short of the CDR3 end, and the missing part is taken from the germline J gene. The chain combines TRBV18 with TRBJ2-2, with 7 bases matching TRBD1. CDR1 is KGHSH and CDR2 is LQKENI in the germline V gene. This CDR3 is built from 14 residues. CDR3 bases read: TGTGCCAGCTCCCCGAGGGCAGGGGGTGAAAAG. This sequence encodes CASSPRAGGEK. The complete CDR3 protein is CASSPRAGGEKLFF. The variable domain in full, completed from reference TRBV18 and TRBJ2-2, reads NAGVMQNPRHLVRRRGQEARLRCSPMKGHSHVYWYRQLPEEGLKFMVYLQKENIIDESGMPKERFSAEFPKEGPSILRIQQVVRGDSAAYFCASSPRAGGEKLFFGEGSRLTVL.

Notes on this clone: The DNA ends 3 residues before the CDR3 does, and the rest of the CDR3 is filled in from the germline J gene. J is TRBJ1-3 and V is TRBV11-1; 7 positions agree with TRBD1. V shed 3 bases, J shed 6 bases, and the junction held 2 bases outside the gene matches. The length of the CDR3 is 13 residues. Germline lookup yields CDR1 SGHAT and CDR2 FQDESV (reference sequence). CDR3 residues: CASSFDRENTIYF. The covered CDR3 bases are TGTGCCAGCAGCTTCGACAGGGAAAACACC. Full variable domain (rest looked up from reference TRBV11-1 and TRBJ1-3): EAEVAQSPRYKITEKSQAVAFWCDPISGHATLYWYRQILGQGPELLVQFQDESVVDDSQLPKDRFSAERLKGVDSTLKIQPAELGDSAMYLCASSFDRENTIYFGEGSWLTVV.

The table lists this clone with many counts. The read terminates 3 residues before the CDR3 end, so the remaining end is supplied by the germline J gene. The chain links TRBV30 to TRBJ2-5, with D uncertain. Germline V gene data show CDR1 as GTSNPN and CDR2 as SVGIG (reference sequence). There are 11 residues in the CDR3. V lost 7 bases and J lost 1, with 7 bases in between. The covered CDR3 bases are TGTGCCTCCCTAGGCCAAGAGACC. Translated, it gives CASLGQET. The whole CDR3 protein reads CASLGQETQYF.

A word on this clone: The read stops 3 residues short of the end of the CDR3; the missing end is completed from the germline J gene. The J gene is TRBJ2-4, the V gene TRBV19, with 7 bases fitting TRBD1. CDR3 length: 15 amino acids. CDR1 is LNHDA, CDR2 SQIVND, per germline (reference sequence). Incomplete CDR3 DNA: TGTGCCAGTAGTATTTACTCGGGACAGTACTATGGT. Its protein product is CASSIYSGQYYG. The entire CDR3 sequence reads CASSIYSGQYYGQYF.

This clone was seen many times. The read stops 3 residues short of the end of the CDR3; the missing end is completed from the germline J gene. The gene calls are TRBV20-1 and TRBJ2-1; D remains unclear. CDR3 length equals 15 residues. The ends were cut back, 1 base at V and 0 bases at J, with 10 bases in the middle. Germline loops: CDR1 DFQATT, CDR2 SNEGSKA (reference sequence). The chain's CDR3 is CSARVGLSSYNEQFF. The CDR3 DNA, read in part, is TGCAGTGCTAGAGTTGGGCTTAGCTCCTACAATGAG.

This clone appeared many times. The read finishes 3 residues shy of the CDR3 end, and the germline J gene is used to complete it. This rearrangement joins TRBV5-1 to TRBJ2-3, with 12 bases matching TRBD2. The CDR3 runs to 14 residues. V was clipped by 3 bases and J by 4 bases; unmatched bases: 0. Germline V gene sequence: CDR1 SGHRS, CDR2 YFSETQ. The sequenced CDR3 bases are TGCGCCAGCAGCTCTAGCGGGAGGGCAGATACG. Its translation: CASSSSGRADT. The CDR3 in its entirety is CASSSSGRADTQYF.

This clone was observed many times. The CDR3 goes on 3 residues after the read ends, and that part is filled in from the germline J gene. V and J are TRBV5-1 and TRBJ2-2, with D maybe TRBD2 (5 bases). The CDR3 spans 15 residues. Trimming removed 4 bases at V and 4 bases at J, with 14 bases between. CDR1 is SGHRS, CDR2 YFSETQ, per germline. CDR3 bases read: TGCGCCAGCAGCCCTGACCCGGGGAGCACCGGGGAG. This codes for CASSPDPGSTGE. The whole CDR3 reads CASSPDPGSTGELFF.

This clone was detected ten times or more. Sequencing ends 3 residues short of the CDR3 end; the germline J gene provides the rest. The chain joins TRBV5-1 to TRBJ1-6; 9 positions agree with TRBD1. The CDR3 runs 16 residues. Unmatched junction bases numbered 7, after V lost 3 bases and J lost 6 bases. Germline CDR1 reads SGHRS; CDR2 reads YFSETQ. The DNA read from the CDR3 is TGCGCCAGCAGCTCTTCTACAGGGGGCTCTAATTCACCC. It is translated as CASSSSTGGSNSP. The CDR3 reads in full as CASSSSTGGSNSPLHF.

This clone was seen repeatedly, ten times or more. The read is 3 residues too short to cover the CDR3 end, so that end is filled in from the germline J gene. The chain carries TRBV5-1 and TRBJ2-5; 7 bases match TRBD1. The junction had 14 bases not matched to a gene; V was cut back by 4 bases and J by 5 bases. CDR3 length equals 16 residues. Per germline, CDR1 SGHRS and CDR2 YFSETQ. CDR3 DNA (partial): TGCGCCAGCAGCCCCTCGACGGCAGGGGGTTTGGAGACC. It is translated as CASSPSTAGGLET. The whole CDR3 is CASSPSTAGGLETQYF.

This clone was seen many times. Sequencing ends 3 residues short of the CDR3 end; the germline J gene provides the rest. This chain uses TRBV4-1 with TRBJ2-7; D ambiguous. This CDR3 comprises 13 residues. The V gene's germline CDR1 is MGHRA and CDR2 YSYEKL. Trimming left V 4 bases short and J 0 bases short, with 7 bases between. Incomplete CDR3 DNA: TGCGCCAGCAGCCCTGGCGGCTCCTACGAG. Amino acid sequence: CASSPGGSYE. The complete CDR3 sequence is CASSPGGSYEQYF.

Concerning this clone itself: The read ends 3 residues before the CDR3 terminus; that terminus is restored from the germline J gene. This chain joins TRBV5-1 and TRBJ2-7, with D perhaps TRBD1 or TRBD2 (6 bases each). CDR1 is SGHRS, CDR2 YFSETQ, per germline. V lost 2 bases to trimming and J lost 2 bases, with 11 bases between them. The CDR3 runs to 14 residues. CDR3 DNA, as far as it was read: TGCGCCAGCAGCTTTTTGGAGGGGGCCTACGAG. Protein sequence: CASSFLEGAYE. The full CDR3 is CASSFLEGAYEQYF.

This clone showed up many times. One end of the junction varies from germline; a read error may be responsible. The read terminates 3 residues ahead of where the CDR3 ends, so the germline J gene completes it. The J gene is TRBJ1-4, the V gene TRBV4-2, with TRBD1 identical over 7 bases. The CDR3 is made up of 15 amino acids. Germline V gene lookup returns CDR1 LGHNA and CDR2 YNFKEQ. The CDR3 region is CASSQGDSGGEKLFF. The covered CDR3 bases are TGCGCCAGCAGCCAAGGGGACAGTGGTGGTGAAAAA.

This clone was recorded at least ten times. Read data end 3 residues before the CDR3 end; the end is taken from the germline J gene. This sequence joins TRBV5-1 and TRBJ2-7, with 10 bases aligning to TRBD1. The CDR3 runs 15 residues. V was pared by 4 bases and J by 4 bases, with 8 bases of the junction left unmatched. Germline-derived CDR1 and CDR2 are SGHRS and YFSETQ. The CDR3 region is CASSPDRGRVYEQYF. The DNA read from the CDR3 is TGCGCCAGCAGCCCTGACAGGGGGCGCGTATACGAG.

This clone showed up many times. The read ends 3 residues early relative to the CDR3; the germline J gene fills the gap. The chain recombines TRBV7-2 with TRBJ2-3, with 8 nucleotides matching TRBD2. J lost 8 bases, V lost 5 bases, and 12 bases had no gene match. From germline, CDR1 is SGHTA and CDR2 FQGNSA. CDR3 length: 15 amino acids. The CDR3 DNA, read in part, is TGTGCCAGCAGCAAAGACCGCGCGCGGGGGGCTACG. This translates into CASSKDRARGAT. In full, the CDR3 is CASSKDRARGATQYF.

This clone was recorded a few times. The read falls 3 residues short of the CDR3 end, and the missing part is taken from the germline J gene. The chain recombines TRBV2 with TRBJ1-2, with TRBD1 matching over 9 bases. Germline lookup yields CDR1 SNHLY and CDR2 FYNNEI. The CDR3 has 14 residues. Trimming cost V 8 bases and J 0 bases; bases outside gene matches: 4. Here the CDR3 reads CASVTGGTNYGYTF. The covered CDR3 bases are TGTGCCAGCGTTACAGGGGGCACTAACTATGGC.

This clone was observed many times. The read is 3 residues too short to cover the CDR3 end, so that end is filled in from the germline J gene. The chain combines TRBV20-1 with TRBJ2-5; no definite D call. The CDR3 is made up of 15 amino acids. The V end was cut by 0 bases, the J end by 3 bases, with 14 bases between. Germline CDR1 and CDR2: DFQATT and SNEGSKA (reference sequence). The CDR3 region is CSARDGLSAEETQYF. The sequenced CDR3 bases are TGCAGTGCTAGAGATGGGTTAAGTGCGGAAGAGACC.